The rows below give T cell receptor beta chains drawn from one sample of a study of blood T cell repertoires in COVID-19. The protocol was immunoSEQ multiplex PCR, while the TCRdb copy is restricted to in-frame clones and leaves out a portion. The table records some 230,000 clones, roughly 85% of them present only once. Material: peripheral blood. Receptors originate from a man in his forties or fifties with acute or convalescent COVID-19. Both conserved end residues are part of each CDR3. Each record gives: D gene, CDR3 length, clone size, J gene, V gene, CDR3 protein, CDR3 DNA. A D gene is named only where the DNA matches it firmly. Part of the rows lack a size; the others show once, few, many or a class for expanded clones.

D gene: .
CDR3 length: 13
clone size: .
J gene: TRBJ1-1
V gene: TRBV12-3/TRBV12-4
CDR3 protein: CASSPSRDTEAFF
CDR3 DNA: TGTGCCAGCAGCCCCTCTAGAGACACTGAAGCTTTCTTT

D gene: .
CDR3 length: 16
clone size: .
J gene: TRBJ2-3
V gene: TRBV5-5
CDR3 protein: CASSLVPNEGTDTQYF
CDR3 DNA: TGTGCCAGCAGCTTGGTCCCCAACGAGGGCACAGATACGCAGTATTTT

D gene: .
CDR3 length: 15
clone size: .
J gene: TRBJ1-1
V gene: TRBV6-5
CDR3 protein: CASSYSTTGNTEAFF
CDR3 DNA: TGTGCCAGCAGTTACTCCACGACAGGTAACACTGAAGCTTTCTTT

D gene: TRBD2
CDR3 length: 15
clone size: .
J gene: TRBJ2-2
V gene: TRBV7-3
CDR3 protein: CASSRSGGNTGELFF
CDR3 DNA: TGTGCCAGCAGCCGTAGCGGGGGGAACACCGGGGAGCTGTTTTTT

D gene: TRBD1
CDR3 length: 15
clone size: .
J gene: TRBJ1-5
V gene: TRBV7-9
CDR3 protein: CASSPDDRGNQPQHF
CDR3 DNA: TGTGCCAGCAGTCCGGACGACAGGGGCAATCAGCCCCAGCATTTT

D gene: .
CDR3 length: 17
clone size: .
J gene: TRBJ1-1
V gene: TRBV7-2
CDR3 protein: CASSLGTGLPRDTEAFF
CDR3 DNA: TGTGCCAGCAGCCTAGGGACGGGACTTCCGAGGGACACTGAAGCTTTCTTT

D gene: .
CDR3 length: 17
clone size: .
J gene: TRBJ1-5
V gene: TRBV27
CDR3 protein: CASTPRGRGDSNQPQHF
CDR3 DNA: TGTGCCAGCACCCCTAGGGGTAGGGGCGATAGCAATCAGCCCCAGCATTTT

D gene: TRBD1
CDR3 length: 13
clone size: .
J gene: TRBJ1-6
V gene: TRBV5-1
CDR3 protein: CASNDRDNSPLHF
CDR3 DNA: TGCGCCAGCAACGACAGGGATAATTCACCCCTCCACTTT

D gene: .
CDR3 length: 13
clone size: .
J gene: TRBJ1-2
V gene: TRBV30
CDR3 protein: CAWSLPPTGSYTF
CDR3 DNA: TGTGCCTGGAGTCTCCCGCCCACAGGGAGCTACACCTTC

D gene: TRBD2
CDR3 length: 17
clone size: .
J gene: TRBJ2-3
V gene: TRBV3-1/TRBV3-2
CDR3 protein: CASSQDSAGGPADTQYF
CDR3 DNA: TGTGCCAGCAGCCAAGATTCAGCGGGGGGGCCCGCAGATACGCAGTATTTT

D gene: .
CDR3 length: 13
clone size: .
J gene: TRBJ1-1
V gene: TRBV6-6
CDR3 protein: CASTYGGKTEAFF
CDR3 DNA: TGTGCCAGCACTTACGGGGGGAAGACTGAAGCTTTCTTT

D gene: .
CDR3 length: 12
clone size: .
J gene: TRBJ2-7
V gene: TRBV7-9
CDR3 protein: CASSLGQIEQYF
CDR3 DNA: TGTGCCAGCAGCTTAGGCCAGATCGAGCAGTACTTC

D gene: .
CDR3 length: 15
clone size: .
J gene: TRBJ2-3
V gene: TRBV7-3
CDR3 protein: CASSLGVFRGDTQYF
CDR3 DNA: TGTGCCAGCAGCTTAGGAGTATTTCGGGGAGATACGCAGTATTTT

D gene: .
CDR3 length: 11
clone size: .
J gene: TRBJ1-1
V gene: TRBV27
CDR3 protein: CASRDRTEAFF
CDR3 DNA: TGTGCCAGCAGAGACAGGACTGAAGCTTTCTTT

D gene: .
CDR3 length: 13
clone size: .
J gene: TRBJ1-4
V gene: TRBV19
CDR3 protein: CASNFGVGEKLFF
CDR3 DNA: TGTGCCAGTAACTTCGGTGTGGGCGAAAAACTGTTTTTT

D gene: TRBD1
CDR3 length: 16
clone size: .
J gene: TRBJ2-1
V gene: TRBV4-3
CDR3 protein: CASSRSEGQRYNEQFF
CDR3 DNA: TGCGCCAGCAGCCGCTCCGAGGGACAGAGGTACAATGAGCAGTTCTTC

D gene: .
CDR3 length: 15
clone size: .
J gene: TRBJ1-1
V gene: TRBV27
CDR3 protein: CASSPARTLGTEAFF
CDR3 DNA: TGTGCCAGCAGTCCAGCCCGGACTTTAGGCACTGAAGCTTTCTTT

D gene: TRBD1
CDR3 length: 13
clone size: .
J gene: TRBJ1-1
V gene: TRBV19
CDR3 protein: CASSTDRVTEAFF
CDR3 DNA: TGTGCCAGTAGTACCGACAGGGTTACTGAAGCTTTCTTT

D gene: TRBD2
CDR3 length: 16
clone size: .
J gene: TRBJ2-2
V gene: TRBV5-1
CDR3 protein: CASSKGLAGNTGELFF
CDR3 DNA: TGCGCCAGCAGCAAGGGACTAGCGGGGAACACCGGGGAGCTGTTTTTT

D gene: .
CDR3 length: 13
clone size: .
J gene: TRBJ1-5
V gene: TRBV30
CDR3 protein: CAGGSGGNQPQHF
CDR3 DNA: TGTGCCGGGGGTTCGGGGGGCAATCAGCCCCAGCATTTT

D gene: .
CDR3 length: 15
clone size: .
J gene: TRBJ1-6
V gene: TRBV27
CDR3 protein: CASRAEGSYNSPLHF
CDR3 DNA: TGTGCCAGCAGAGCCGAGGGAAGCTATAATTCACCCCTCCACTTT

D gene: TRBD1
CDR3 length: 17
clone size: .
J gene: TRBJ2-5
V gene: TRBV18
CDR3 protein: CASSPVSGQGFAETQYF
CDR3 DNA: TGTGCCAGCTCACCCGTTTCGGGACAGGGGTTTGCGGAGACCCAGTACTTC

D gene: .
CDR3 length: 15
clone size: .
J gene: TRBJ1-1
V gene: TRBV27
CDR3 protein: CASSSRGTLNTEAFF
CDR3 DNA: TGTGCCAGCAGTTCCAGAGGGACTCTGAACACTGAAGCTTTCTTT

D gene: TRBD1
CDR3 length: 13
clone size: once
J gene: TRBJ2-1
V gene: TRBV12-3/TRBV12-4
CDR3 protein: CASGQGLFNEQFF
CDR3 DNA: TGTGCCAGCGGACAGGGGCTTTTCAATGAGCAGTTCTTC

D gene: .
CDR3 length: 14
clone size: .
J gene: TRBJ1-6
V gene: TRBV30
CDR3 protein: CAWRLGDGGPPLHF
CDR3 DNA: TGTGCCTGGAGGCTCGGGGACGGAGGGCCACCCCTCCACTTT

D gene: .
CDR3 length: 15
clone size: once
J gene: TRBJ2-5
V gene: TRBV7-7
CDR3 protein: CASSPGWGIGETQYF
CDR3 DNA: TGTGCTAGCAGCCCGGGGTGGGGTATTGGAGAGACCCAGTACTTC

D gene: TRBD2
CDR3 length: 16
clone size: .
J gene: TRBJ2-1
V gene: TRBV19
CDR3 protein: CASSIGSGSSYNEQFF
CDR3 DNA: TGTGCCAGTAGTATCGGTAGCGGGAGCTCCTACAATGAGCAGTTCTTC

D gene: .
CDR3 length: 13
clone size: once
J gene: TRBJ1-1
V gene: TRBV2
CDR3 protein: CASSEDRDTEAFF
CDR3 DNA: TGTGCCAGCAGTGAAGACAGGGACACTGAAGCTTTCTTT

D gene: .
CDR3 length: 13
clone size: .
J gene: TRBJ2-3
V gene: TRBV9
CDR3 protein: CASSLTGTDTQYF
CDR3 DNA: TGTGCCAGCAGCTTAACAGGGACAGATACGCAGTATTTT

D gene: TRBD1
CDR3 length: 13
clone size: many
J gene: TRBJ1-2
V gene: TRBV28
CDR3 protein: CASTSQGVYGYTF
CDR3 DNA: TGTGCCAGTACGTCGCAGGGGGTCTATGGCTACACCTTC

D gene: .
CDR3 length: 13
clone size: .
J gene: TRBJ1-1
V gene: TRBV10-3
CDR3 protein: CAISVQGNTEAFF
CDR3 DNA: TGTGCCATCAGTGTTCAGGGTAACACTGAAGCTTTCTTT

D gene: .
CDR3 length: 12
clone size: .
J gene: TRBJ2-7
V gene: TRBV12-3/TRBV12-4
CDR3 protein: CASSPWTDEQYF
CDR3 DNA: TGTGCCAGCAGTCCCTGGACAGACGAGCAGTACTTC

D gene: .
CDR3 length: 14
clone size: .
J gene: TRBJ2-3
V gene: TRBV30
CDR3 protein: CARPGWVSTDTQYF
CDR3 DNA: TGTGCCCGCCCCGGGTGGGTCAGCACAGATACGCAGTATTTT

D gene: .
CDR3 length: 10
clone size: .
J gene: TRBJ2-7
V gene: TRBV29-1
CDR3 protein: CSVTTYEQYF
CDR3 DNA: TGCAGCGTGACAACCTACGAGCAGTACTTC

D gene: .
CDR3 length: 15
clone size: .
J gene: TRBJ1-6
V gene: TRBV7-2
CDR3 protein: CASSLGGVLVSPLHF
CDR3 DNA: TGTGCCAGCAGCTTGGGGGGGGTACTGGTTTCACCCCTCCACTTT

D gene: .
CDR3 length: 12
clone size: once
J gene: TRBJ1-2
V gene: TRBV9
CDR3 protein: CASSVTGQGYTF
CDR3 DNA: TGTGCCAGCAGCGTAACGGGACAAGGCTACACCTTC

D gene: TRBD1
CDR3 length: 14
clone size: .
J gene: TRBJ2-2
V gene: TRBV19
CDR3 protein: CASSRTGQSGELFF
CDR3 DNA: TGTGCCAGTAGCAGGACAGGGCAGAGCGGGGAGCTGTTTTTT

D gene: .
CDR3 length: 13
clone size: .
J gene: TRBJ2-7
V gene: TRBV28
CDR3 protein: CASTDRDSYEQYF
CDR3 DNA: TGTGCCAGCACCGACCGGGACTCCTACGAGCAGTACTTC

D gene: .
CDR3 length: 15
clone size: .
J gene: TRBJ2-1
V gene: TRBV5-1
CDR3 protein: CASSLAMSSYNEQFF
CDR3 DNA: TGCGCCAGCAGCTTGGCTATGAGCTCCTACAATGAGCAGTTCTTC

D gene: .
CDR3 length: 14
clone size: .
J gene: TRBJ2-2
V gene: TRBV5-5
CDR3 protein: CASSFGEYTGELFF
CDR3 DNA: TGTGCCAGCAGCTTCGGGGAGTACACCGGGGAGCTGTTTTTT

D gene: .
CDR3 length: 14
clone size: once
J gene: TRBJ1-3
V gene: TRBV3-1/TRBV3-2
CDR3 protein: CATARGSDGNTIYF
CDR3 DNA: TGTGCCACCGCTAGGGGGTCCGACGGAAACACCATATATTTT

D gene: .
CDR3 length: 12
clone size: .
J gene: TRBJ1-5
V gene: TRBV5-5
CDR3 protein: CASSEGDQPQHF
CDR3 DNA: TGTGCCAGCAGCGAAGGAGATCAGCCCCAGCATTTT

D gene: .
CDR3 length: 15
clone size: few
J gene: TRBJ1-1
V gene: TRBV28
CDR3 protein: CASSLFTGTNTEAFF
CDR3 DNA: TGTGCCAGCAGTTTATTTACGGGGACTAACACTGAAGCTTTCTTT

D gene: .
CDR3 length: 15
clone size: once
J gene: TRBJ2-7
V gene: TRBV7-8
CDR3 protein: CASSRDWTGAYEQYF
CDR3 DNA: TGTGCCAGCAGCCGGGACTGGACAGGTGCCTACGAGCAGTACTTC

D gene: .
CDR3 length: 17
clone size: .
J gene: TRBJ2-1
V gene: TRBV9
CDR3 protein: CASSGLGGGKLLDEQFF
CDR3 DNA: TGTGCCAGCAGCGGCCTCGGGGGTGGGAAGTTGTTGGATGAGCAGTTCTTC

D gene: .
CDR3 length: 16
clone size: .
J gene: TRBJ2-7
V gene: TRBV19
CDR3 protein: CASSIGGARSVYEQYF
CDR3 DNA: TGTGCCAGTAGTATTGGTGGGGCCAGAAGCGTCTACGAGCAGTACTTC

D gene: .
CDR3 length: 14
clone size: .
J gene: TRBJ2-7
V gene: TRBV24-1
CDR3 protein: CATSDPGSSYEQYF
CDR3 DNA: TGTGCCACCAGTGATCCCGGGTCCTCCTACGAGCAGTACTTC

D gene: TRBD1
CDR3 length: 14
clone size: .
J gene: TRBJ1-1
V gene: TRBV7-2
CDR3 protein: CASSPPTGGTEAFF
CDR3 DNA: TGTGCCAGCAGCCCGCCGACAGGGGGCACTGAAGCTTTCTTT

D gene: TRBD2
CDR3 length: 17
clone size: .
J gene: TRBJ2-3
V gene: TRBV2
CDR3 protein: CASSESRGGAGTDTQYF
CDR3 DNA: TGTGCCAGCAGTGAATCGCGGGGGGGCGCTGGCACAGATACGCAGTATTTT

D gene: .
CDR3 length: 13
clone size: few
J gene: TRBJ1-6
V gene: TRBV6-1
CDR3 protein: CASSEVAGSPLHF
CDR3 DNA: TGTGCCAGCAGTGAGGTGGCTGGTTCACCCCTCCACTTT

D gene: TRBD1
CDR3 length: 15
clone size: once
J gene: TRBJ1-3
V gene: TRBV7-2
CDR3 protein: CASSRDRAGGNTIYF
CDR3 DNA: TGTGCCAGCAGCCGGGACAGGGCGGGTGGAAACACCATATATTTT

D gene: .
CDR3 length: 17
clone size: .
J gene: TRBJ2-2
V gene: TRBV7-6
CDR3 protein: CASSPSTGFTNTGELFF
CDR3 DNA: TGTGCCAGCAGCCCTTCGACAGGATTTACGAACACCGGGGAGCTGTTTTTT

D gene: .
CDR3 length: 15
clone size: .
J gene: TRBJ2-1
V gene: TRBV5-6
CDR3 protein: CASSLFAGLGEEQFF
CDR3 DNA: TGTGCCAGCAGCTTGTTCGCGGGGCTTGGTGAGGAGCAGTTCTTC

D gene: .
CDR3 length: 16
clone size: .
J gene: TRBJ2-7
V gene: TRBV4-1
CDR3 protein: CASSQDSGVPFYEQYF
CDR3 DNA: TGCGCCAGCAGCCAAGATTCGGGGGTCCCCTTCTACGAGCAGTACTTC

D gene: TRBD1
CDR3 length: 16
clone size: .
J gene: TRBJ1-2
V gene: TRBV30
CDR3 protein: CAWRVTVPTGVYGYTF
CDR3 DNA: TGTGCCTGGAGGGTAACAGTCCCGACAGGGGTCTATGGCTACACCTTC

D gene: .
CDR3 length: 14
clone size: .
J gene: TRBJ1-1
V gene: TRBV27
CDR3 protein: CASSLRLTGTEAFF
CDR3 DNA: TGTGCCAGCAGTTTACGCCTAACGGGGACTGAAGCTTTCTTT

D gene: .
CDR3 length: 12
clone size: .
J gene: TRBJ1-1
V gene: TRBV30
CDR3 protein: CAWATGNTEAFF
CDR3 DNA: TGTGCCTGGGCAACAGGGAACACTGAAGCTTTCTTT